This TCR beta chain comes out of a study of CD8 T cells in ankylosing spondylitis. Notes on the study in general: Matched ankylosing spondylitis synovial fluid reportedly contained a significantly enriched population of disease-linked clones. Typical of ankylosing spondylitis blood, it appeared, was a TCR beta motif of eight highly homologous variants. Clones that were linked to disease were CD8+ and were relatively rare in peripheral blood. Existing reports had already noted some motif variants in reactive arthritis synovial fluid and blood.

Making use of molecular barcodes, quantitative 5'-RACE generated TCR beta libraries. MiXCR was run by TCRdb on the 5' RACE reads, yielding one entry per CDR3 protein. The sample shows 750,000 to 850,000 distinct CDR3 sequences, 12% of them seen only once. A word on this clonotype: The antigen remains undetermined.

Germline values: CDR1 SGHRS, CDR2 YFSETQ. The ends lost 0 bases at V and 0 bases at J; junction bases unmatched: 6. The CDR3 spans 17 residues. Material for sequencing was blood, either unsorted or a sorted T cell fraction (not recorded which). The clonotype was recovered from a male donor with ankylosing spondylitis. The chain carries TRBV5-1 and TRBJ2-3; 8 positions agree with TRBD2. The CDR3 loop reads CASSLGVAGFSTDTQYF. For the CDR3, the DNA is TGCGCCAGCAGCTTGGGGGTAGCGGGATTTAGCACAGATACGCAGTATTTT.